This entry lists 10 T cell receptor beta chains sequenced from one sample in a study of T-cell reconstitution after alpha-beta-depleted transplantation in children. Unique molecular identifiers were incorporated when the TCRbeta library was constructed. TCRdb used MiXCR to reprocess the PCR reads, holding one entry per CDR3 protein. The sample holds some 640,000 distinct CDR3 sequences, over 15% seen once. The input for sequencing was PBMCs from the stem cell graft donor, taken from the stem cell graft. These receptors came from a human donor who donated a stem cell graft to a child with acute myeloid leukemia.

This clonotype occurred a few times. The chain is built from TRBV20-1 and TRBJ2-7; D is possibly TRBD1 or TRBD2 (6 bases each). In germline, CDR1 is DFQATT, CDR2 SNEGSKA (reference sequence). This CDR3 has 12 residues. V lost 7 bases and J lost 5, with 15 bases in between. DNA for the CDR3: TGCAGTGTGAGGGGGGTTGGGGACGAGCAGTACTTC. This encodes CSVRGVGDEQYF.

The CDR3 spells CASSQSDGQNTEAFF. DNA for the CDR3: TGTGCCAGCAGCCAGTCGGACGGCCAGAACACTGAAGCTTTCTTT. The chain joins TRBV7-8 to TRBJ1-1, with no clear D. The CDR3 has 15 amino acids. Germline V gives CDR1 SGHVS, CDR2 FQNEAQ. Trimming left V 5 bases short and J 1 base short, with 14 bases between. The variable domain in full, with the rest retrieved from reference TRBV7-8 and TRBJ1-1, is GAGVSQSPRYKVAKRGQDVALRCDPISGHVSLFWYQQALGQGPEFLTYFQNEAQLDKSGLPSDRFFAERPEGSVSTLKIQRTQQEDSAVYLCASSQSDGQNTEAFFGQGTRLTVV.

This clonotype came up many times. The gene calls are TRBV29-1 and TRBJ1-1; D is undetermined. CDR3 length: 10 residues. V was cut by 7 bases and J by 5 bases, with 8 bases left in between. Germline loops: CDR1 SQVTM, CDR2 ANQGSEA. CDR3 bases: TGCAGCGACGGAGCGACTGAAGCTTTCTTT. Its translation is CSDGATEAFF.

The table lists this clonotype with a few counts. The chain employs TRBV13 and TRBJ2-7; D is perhaps TRBD1 (5 bases). The germline V and J ends were trimmed by 1 base and 2 bases, with 9 bases remaining between them. Germline V CDR1 and CDR2: PRHDT, FYEKMQ (reference sequence). The CDR3 consists of 14 residues. This CDR3 is CASSLDRSPYEQYF. CDR3 DNA sequence: TGTGCCAGCAGCTTAGACAGGAGCCCCTACGAGCAGTACTTC.

This chain uses TRBV7-3 with TRBJ2-3; D call uncertain. CDR3 length: 15 residues. Deletions cut 1 base from V and 2 bases from J, with 10 bases between. Germline V gene lookup returns CDR1 SGHTA and CDR2 FQGTGA. The CDR3: CASSLNGRLTDTQYF. CDR3 DNA: TGTGCCAGCAGCTTAAATGGGCGGCTCACAGATACGCAGTATTTT.

This clonotype was found a few times. The J gene is TRBJ1-1, the V gene TRBV20-1; possible D gene TRBD1, 5 bases. V was trimmed by 5 bases and J by 8 bases, leaving 12 bases between them. The CDR3 loop spans 11 amino acids. Per the germline V gene, CDR1 is DFQATT and CDR2 is SNEGSKA (reference sequence). The CDR3 DNA sequence: TGCAGTGCTTCACAGGCCTCCGAAGCTTTCTTT. It specifies CSASQASEAFF.

This rearrangement joins TRBV7-3 to TRBJ2-3, with 10 bases identical to TRBD1. Germline V gene data show CDR1 as SGHTA and CDR2 as FQGTGA. The CDR3 totals 15 residues. Losses at the gene ends were 4 bases for V and 5 bases for J; bases not matched to a gene: 6. The CDR3 is CASSWTGGSVDTQYF. The CDR3 DNA reads TGTGCCAGCAGCTGGACAGGGGGATCGGTAGATACGCAGTATTTT.

V usage is TRBV7-9 and J usage is TRBJ1-1; D unresolved. Germline-derived CDR1 and CDR2 are SEHNR and FQNEAQ (reference sequence). Trimming took 1 base from V and 2 from J, leaving 8 bases between them. The CDR3 contains 14 residues. This CDR3 reads CASSLVTRNTEAFF. In DNA, the CDR3 is TGTGCCAGCAGCTTAGTCACCAGAAACACTGAAGCTTTCTTT.

V gene TRBV7-9 combines with J gene TRBJ1-3; D unresolved. The CDR3 extends over 14 amino acids. The V and J ends lost 7 bases and 2 bases respectively, with 12 bases between them. Germline-derived CDR1 and CDR2 are SEHNR and FQNEAQ (reference sequence). CDR3 nucleotide sequence: TGTGCCAGCATCCACCGCGGAACTGGAAACACCATATATTTT. It encodes CASIHRGTGNTIYF.

This clonotype was detected ten times or more. The genes are TRBV20-1 and TRBJ2-1, with 8 bases matching TRBD1. Germline V gives CDR1 DFQATT, CDR2 SNEGSKA (reference sequence). This CDR3 is built from 14 residues. V was pared by 3 bases and J by 8 bases, with 9 bases of the junction left unmatched. In DNA, the CDR3 is TGCAGTGCTAGGAACAGGGGGGCCAGGGATGAGCAGTTCTTC. Translated: CSARNRGARDEQFF.